One and the same sample provided the 26 T cell receptor beta chains below, sequenced in a study of blood T cell repertoires in COVID-19. The method was immunoSEQ multiplex PCR; TCRdb's version includes in-frame clones alone and lacks a portion of them. The data show approximately 170,000 clones, approximately 93% seen once. The specimen sequenced was peripheral blood. Every receptor here comes from a woman between 55 and 75 years old with COVID-19, enrolled during active disease.

This clone was picked up one time. The chain joins TRBV5-1 to TRBJ1-3, with 10 bases matching TRBD1. V shed 2 bases and J 2 bases; nucleotides not matched to a gene: 7. The germline V gene encodes CDR1 SGHRS and CDR2 YFSETQ. CDR3 size: 17 residues. The CDR3 sequence: CASSFSRQGATGNTIYF. The DNA for the CDR3 is TGCGCCAGCAGCTTTTCGCGACAGGGGGCGACTGGAAACACCATATATTTT.

The genes are TRBV3-1 (or the pseudogene TRBV3-2) and TRBJ2-5; 9 bases map to TRBD1. Germline-derived CDR1 and CDR2 are LGHDT and YNNKEL (reference sequence). V shed 3 bases and J 7 bases; nucleotides not matched to a gene: 3. This CDR3 region has 13 residues. CDR3 protein: CASSQGQGGTQYF. CDR3 coding DNA: TGTGCCAGCAGCCAGGGACAGGGTGGGACCCAGTACTTC.

A note on this clone: The sample holds other DNA sequences that translate to the same CDR3. J is TRBJ2-7 and V is TRBV7-2; D gene ambiguous. From germline, CDR1 is SGHTA and CDR2 FQGNSA. V lost 5 bases and J 2 bases, leaving 10 bases between the germline ends. The CDR3 consists of 13 residues. CDR3 sequence (DNA): TGTGCCAGCAGCCGCACTGGTCCCTACGAGCAGTACTTC. The encoded protein is CASSRTGPYEQYF.

This chain uses TRBV7-2 with TRBJ1-4; maybe TRBD1 (5 bases). This CDR3 is built from 15 residues. Between the trimmed V and J ends, which lost 5 bases and 4 bases, there was a span of 14 bases. Germline values: CDR1 SGHTA, CDR2 FQGNSA. CDR3 amino acids: CASSPPGGINEKLFF. The CDR3 nucleotides read TGTGCCAGCAGCCCGCCGGGGGGGATTAATGAAAAACTGTTTTTT. Looking up the rest from reference TRBV7-2 and TRBJ1-4 gives the full variable domain: GAGVSQSPSNKVTEKGKDVELRCDPISGHTALYWYRQSLGQGLEFLIYFQGNSAPDKSGLPSDRFSAERTGGSVSTLTIQRTQQEDSAVYLCASSPPGGINEKLFFGSGTQLSVL.

This chain joins TRBV9 and TRBJ2-3; weak D call: TRBD1 (6 bases). This CDR3 comprises 13 residues. V lost 10 bases to trimming and J lost 5 bases, with 17 bases between them. Germline lookup yields CDR1 SGDLS and CDR2 YYNGEE. CDR3 DNA: TGTGCCTCAACAGGGAGAGGAGGAGATACGCAGTATTTT. It is translated as CASTGRGGDTQYF. The whole variable domain, filled in from reference TRBV9 and TRBJ2-3, reads DSGVTQTPKHLITATGQRVTLRCSPRSGDLSVYWYQQSLDQGLQFLIQYYNGEERAKGNILERFSAQQFPDLHSELNLSSLELGDSALYFCASTGRGGDTQYFGPGTRLTVL.

J is TRBJ2-7 and V is TRBV7-3; 7 nucleotides match TRBD1. J lost 7 bases, V lost 5 bases, and 17 bases had no gene match. The length of the CDR3 is 16 residues. The germline V gene encodes CDR1 SGHTA and CDR2 FQGTGA. The CDR3 protein is CASSLSPSGTEGEQYF. As DNA, the CDR3 is TGTGCCAGCAGCCTCTCACCCTCCGGGACAGAGGGGGAGCAGTACTTC.

This CDR3 reads CAISESTTRLSYNEQFF. The CDR3 region has the DNA TGTGCCATCAGTGAGTCGACGACACGGCTGTCCTACAATGAGCAGTTCTTC. The chain recombines TRBV10-3 with TRBJ2-1; no reliable D call. CDR1 is ENHRY and CDR2 is SYGVKD in the germline V gene. The CDR3 is 17 residues long. The V and J ends lost 0 bases and 1 base respectively, with 13 bases between them.

This sequence joins TRBV9 and TRBJ1-3; D perhaps matches TRBD1 (6 bases). From germline, CDR1 is SGDLS and CDR2 YYNGEE. The CDR3 is made up of 14 amino acids. The V gene lost 2 bases and the J gene lost 4 bases, with 10 bases spanning the gap. CDR3 sequence: CASSVGQTGNTIYF. The CDR3 DNA reads as TGTGCCAGCAGCGTGGGACAAACGGGAAACACCATATATTTT. The whole variable domain, filled in from reference TRBV9 and TRBJ1-3, reads DSGVTQTPKHLITATGQRVTLRCSPRSGDLSVYWYQQSLDQGLQFLIQYYNGEERAKGNILERFSAQQFPDLHSELNLSSLELGDSALYFCASSVGQTGNTIYFGEGSWLTVV.

The chain combines TRBV18 with TRBJ2-7; no reliable D call. Trimming left V 1 base short and J 2 bases short, with 9 bases between. Germline CDR1 and CDR2: KGHSH and LQKENI. The CDR3 totals 14 residues. The CDR3 coding sequence is TGTGCCAGCTCACCACGAAACACCCCCTACGAGCAGTACTTC. It translates to CASSPRNTPYEQYF.

V usage is TRBV14 and J usage is TRBJ1-2; TRBD1 matches at 7 bases. The CDR3 has 16 amino acids. Trimming took 5 bases from V and 6 from J; bases not matched to a gene: 15. Germline CDR1 and CDR2: SGHDN and FVKESK. The DNA for the CDR3 is TGTGCCAGCAGCTCGCCGGGACAGCATACGGGGCATGGCTACACCTTC. This gives the protein CASSSPGQHTGHGYTF.

This clone occurred once. This chain links TRBV7-9 with TRBJ1-5, with 7 bases identical to TRBD1. V was clipped by 3 bases and J by 5 bases; unmatched bases: 1. The germline V gene encodes CDR1 SEHNR and CDR2 FQNEAQ (reference sequence). This CDR3 comprises 13 residues. In nucleotides, the CDR3 is TGTGCCAGCAGCTTCGACAGGGATCAGCCCCAGCATTTT. Protein: CASSFDRDQPQHF.

The CDR3 sequence is CASSYLGGYYGYTF. The CDR3 region has the DNA TGTGCCAGCAGTTACCTCGGGGGTTACTATGGCTACACCTTC. This sequence joins TRBV6-5 and TRBJ1-2; D perhaps matches TRBD1 (5 bases). The germline gives CDR1 MNHEY, CDR2 SVGAGI. This CDR3 has 14 residues. Trimming took 2 bases from V and 3 from J, leaving 10 bases between them.

J is TRBJ2-3 and V is TRBV28, with D tentatively TRBD1 (6 bases). Germline loops: CDR1 MDHEN, CDR2 SYDVKM. The CDR3 is 16 amino acids. The V end lost 5 bases, the J end lost 0 bases, and 15 bases lay between the germline ends. CDR3 protein: CASSRTAPSSTDTQYF. CDR3 DNA sequence: TGTGCCAGCAGTAGGACAGCACCGTCTAGCACAGATACGCAGTATTTT.

This chain joins TRBV11-3 and TRBJ2-1; the match to TRBD1 covers 9 bases. CDR3 length: 15 amino acids. The trim removed 4 bases at V and 3 bases at J, leaving 4 bases unmatched. Germline CDR1 and CDR2: SGHNT and YENEEA. For the CDR3, the DNA is TGTGCCAGCAGCTGGACAGGGGCGAACTACAATGAGCAGTTCTTC. The encoded protein is CASSWTGANYNEQFF.

This chain links TRBV27 with TRBJ2-5; a possible D gene is TRBD1 (5 bases). CDR1 and CDR2 from the germline V gene are MNHEY and SMNVEV (reference sequence). The V end was cut by 2 bases, the J end by 2 bases, with 9 bases between. This CDR3 has 14 residues. In DNA, the CDR3 is TGTGCCAGCAGTTTAACCAACAGGCAAGAGACCCAGTACTTC. Amino acids: CASSLTNRQETQYF.

The chain carries TRBV9 and TRBJ2-2; D is possibly TRBD2 (5 bases). This CDR3 spans 13 amino acids. CDR1 is SGDLS and CDR2 is YYNGEE in the germline V gene. The ends were cut back, 6 bases at V and 0 bases at J, with 6 bases in the middle. The CDR3 DNA reads as TGTGCCAGCACAGCGGCGAACACCGGGGAGCTGTTTTTT. Amino acids: CASTAANTGELFF.

This clone appeared once. V and J are TRBV5-1 and TRBJ2-7, with 7 bases aligning to TRBD1. V was pared by 4 bases and J by 2 bases, with 9 bases of the junction left unmatched. Per germline, CDR1 SGHRS and CDR2 YFSETQ. The CDR3 is made up of 15 amino acids. CDR3 in DNA: TGCGCCAGCAGCCCTACACGGGACAGAGCCTACGAGCAGTACTTC. It encodes CASSPTRDRAYEQYF.

The rearrangement joins TRBV3-1 (or the pseudogene TRBV3-2) to TRBJ2-5, with 10 bases matching TRBD1. V lost 3 bases and J lost 5; bases outside the gene matches: 3. The CDR3 is 14 amino acids. Per germline, CDR1 LGHDT and CDR2 YNNKEL (reference sequence). The CDR3 loop is CASSQTGGIETQYF. CDR3 bases: TGTGCCAGCAGCCAGACAGGGGGCATTGAGACCCAGTACTTC.

CDR3 nucleotide sequence: TGCAGCGTGAGAGACAGCTTTGAAGCTTTCTTT. It encodes CSVRDSFEAFF. The rearrangement joins TRBV29-1 to TRBJ1-1, with a possible D match to TRBD1 (5 bases). The CDR3 is 11 residues long. Germline V gene sequence: CDR1 SQVTM, CDR2 ANQGSEA. Deletions cut 6 bases from V and 7 bases from J, with 12 bases between.

The CDR3 nucleotides read TGTGCCAGTAGTCCCGGGAAGGTCCGTGGAAGGGATGAGCAGTTCTTC. Translating gives CASSPGKVRGRDEQFF. This chain links TRBV19 with TRBJ2-1; a possible D gene is TRBD2 (5 bases). The length of the CDR3 is 16 residues. Trimming took off 5 bases at V and 8 bases at J, with 22 bases between the two ends. From germline, CDR1 is LNHDA and CDR2 SQIVND (reference sequence).

In this sample, this clone turned up once. The chain recombines TRBV4-1 with TRBJ1-6, with D perhaps TRBD1 (5 bases). V was pared by 4 bases and J by 7 bases, with 14 bases between. The CDR3 runs 15 residues. Per the germline V gene, CDR1 is MGHRA and CDR2 is YSYEKL. CDR3 DNA: TGCGCCAGCAGCCGAGAAGGGGCGGAGAATTCACCCCTCCACTTT. It is translated as CASSREGAENSPLHF.

This chain connects TRBV7-2 to TRBJ2-3, with D unresolved. This CDR3 spans 14 amino acids. Germline CDR1 and CDR2: SGHTA and FQGNSA. The V end lost 1 base, the J end lost 7 bases, and 12 bases lay between the germline ends. The CDR3 bases are TGTGCCAGCAGCTTAGGGGCCTTACCTAATACGCAGTATTTT. Its translation is CASSLGALPNTQYF.

Concerning this clone: The same CDR3 also results from other DNA sequences found in this sample. The rearrangement uses TRBV19 and TRBJ1-1, with D hard to call. The CDR3 extends over 14 amino acids. Germline loops: CDR1 LNHDA, CDR2 SQIVND (reference sequence). V was pared by 5 bases and J by 1 base, with 11 bases between. The CDR3 coding sequence is TGTGCCAGTAGTTGGGGAGGACCGAACACTGAAGCTTTCTTT. The encoded protein is CASSWGGPNTEAFF.

This chain links TRBV4-2 with TRBJ2-7; a weak D match, TRBD2 (5 bases). The CDR3 length is 16 residues. The V and J ends lost 0 bases and 0 bases respectively, with 12 bases between them. CDR1 and CDR2 from the germline V gene are LGHNA and YNFKEQ. CDR3 residues: CASSQDFGVSSYEQYF. The CDR3 DNA follows: TGTGCCAGCAGCCAAGATTTCGGGGTCAGCTCCTACGAGCAGTACTTC.

The chain joins TRBV4-3 to TRBJ2-6; D not resolved. V was clipped by 4 bases and J by 0 bases, with 7 bases between them. Germline V lookup: CDR1 LGHNA, CDR2 YSLEER. This CDR3 comprises 15 residues. The CDR3 loop reads CASSLSDSGANVLTF. CDR3 DNA: TGCGCCAGCAGCCTCAGCGACTCTGGGGCCAACGTCCTGACTTTC.

Points on this clone: The same CDR3 arises from other DNA sequences in this sample as well. The chain has TRBV5-1 and TRBJ1-6; D uncertain. Germline loops: CDR1 SGHRS, CDR2 YFSETQ. There are 15 residues in the CDR3. V lost 0 bases, J lost 3 bases, and 7 bases lay in between. The DNA for the CDR3 is TGCGCCAGCAGCTTGGCGCTCGGCTATAATTCACCCCTCCACTTT. It specifies CASSLALGYNSPLHF.